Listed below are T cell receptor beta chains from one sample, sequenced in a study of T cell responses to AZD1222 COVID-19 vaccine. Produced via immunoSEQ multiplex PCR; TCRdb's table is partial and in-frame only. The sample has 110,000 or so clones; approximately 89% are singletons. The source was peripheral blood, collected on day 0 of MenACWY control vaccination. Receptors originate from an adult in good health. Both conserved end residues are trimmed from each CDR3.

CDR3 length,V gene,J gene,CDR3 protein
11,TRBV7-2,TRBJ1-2,ASSFGGAYGYT
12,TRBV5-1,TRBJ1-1,ASSVAQGSTEAF
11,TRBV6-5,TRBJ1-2,ASRIPDRNGYT
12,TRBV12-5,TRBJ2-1,AKLQPPSYNEQF
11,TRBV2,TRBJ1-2,ASSGQGLYGYT
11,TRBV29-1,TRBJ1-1,SVAGGLDTEAF
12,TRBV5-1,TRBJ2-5,ASSSQGIQETQY
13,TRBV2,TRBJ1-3,ASSLDRSSGNTIY
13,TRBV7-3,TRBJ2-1,ASSLLRGVENEQF
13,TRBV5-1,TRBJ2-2,ASSQQGARGGELF
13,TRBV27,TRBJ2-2,ASSFLHPSTGELF
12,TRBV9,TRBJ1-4,ASSGGQGGEKLF
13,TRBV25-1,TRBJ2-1,ASSQTSGGAGEQF
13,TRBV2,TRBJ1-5,ASVEFEVGNQPQH
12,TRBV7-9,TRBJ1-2,ASSPPGRNYGYT
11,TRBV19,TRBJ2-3,ASSDRGTDTQY
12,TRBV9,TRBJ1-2,ASSRGQGAVGYT
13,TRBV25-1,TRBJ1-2,ASSEYGGRRYGYT
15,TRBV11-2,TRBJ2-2,ASSLWGNSKNTGELF
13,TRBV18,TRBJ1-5,ASSLQGRTGGPQH
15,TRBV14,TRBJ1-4,ASSQEGQGSQLKKLF
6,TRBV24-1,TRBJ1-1,GNTEAF
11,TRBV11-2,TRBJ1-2,ASSRQILEGYT
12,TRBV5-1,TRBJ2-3,ASSLDSGADTQY
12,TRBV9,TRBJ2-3,ASSRSGAGDTQY
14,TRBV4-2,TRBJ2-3,ASSQAAGGYTDTQY
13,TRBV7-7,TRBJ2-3,ASSLGVGPADTQY
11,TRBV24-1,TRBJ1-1,ATSPAGGAEAF
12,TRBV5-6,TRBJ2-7,ASRLAGSSYEQY
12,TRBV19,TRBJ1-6,ASSIVGVNSPLH
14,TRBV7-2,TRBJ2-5,ASSLVGGLGQETQY
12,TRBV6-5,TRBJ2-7,ASSSTGPPYEQY
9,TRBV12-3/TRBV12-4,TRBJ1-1,ASSLGAKAF
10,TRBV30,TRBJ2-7,AWSQVSYEQY
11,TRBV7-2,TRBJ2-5,ASSLGQGQGQY
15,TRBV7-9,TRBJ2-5,ASRRTSGGWDQETQY
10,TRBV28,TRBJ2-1,ASSSGDNEQF
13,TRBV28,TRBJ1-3,ASSAQQGSGNTIY
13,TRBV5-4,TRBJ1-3,ASSHTTDSGNTIY
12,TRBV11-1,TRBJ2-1,ASSLRQGFAEQF
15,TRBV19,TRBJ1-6,ASSIDHLTASNSPLH
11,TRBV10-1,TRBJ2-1,ASSGSPPNEQF
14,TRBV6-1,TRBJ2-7,ASSGLGTGGRYEQY
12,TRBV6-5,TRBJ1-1,ASIKGLGNTEAF
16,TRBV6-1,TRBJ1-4,ASSEAGPYTTTNEKLF
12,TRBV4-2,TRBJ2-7,ASSPGQGGYEQY
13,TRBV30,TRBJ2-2,AWSAPGEDTGELF
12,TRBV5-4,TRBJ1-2,ASSLTQGVNGYT
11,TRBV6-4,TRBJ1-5,IEARQSNQPQH
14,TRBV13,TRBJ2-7,ASSRPAGGTPLEQY
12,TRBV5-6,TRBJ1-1,ASSSVSGGTEAF